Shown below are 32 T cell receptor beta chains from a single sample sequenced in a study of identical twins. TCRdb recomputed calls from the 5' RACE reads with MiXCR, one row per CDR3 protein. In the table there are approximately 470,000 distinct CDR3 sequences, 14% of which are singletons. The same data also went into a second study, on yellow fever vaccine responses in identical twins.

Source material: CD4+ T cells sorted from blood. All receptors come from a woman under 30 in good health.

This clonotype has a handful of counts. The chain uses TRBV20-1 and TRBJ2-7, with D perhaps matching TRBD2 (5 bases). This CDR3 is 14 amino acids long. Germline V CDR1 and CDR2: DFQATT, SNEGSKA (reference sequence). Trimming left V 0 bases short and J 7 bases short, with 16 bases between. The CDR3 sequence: CSARDSGRRWEQYF. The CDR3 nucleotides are TGCAGTGCTAGAGATTCTGGGAGACGCTGGGAGCAGTACTTC.

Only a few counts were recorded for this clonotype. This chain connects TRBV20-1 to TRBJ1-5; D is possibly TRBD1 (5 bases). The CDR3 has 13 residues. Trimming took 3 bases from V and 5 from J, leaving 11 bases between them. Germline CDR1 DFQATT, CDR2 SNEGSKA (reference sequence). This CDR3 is CSASRGFDQPQHF. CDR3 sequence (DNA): TGCAGTGCTAGTAGGGGTTTCGATCAGCCCCAGCATTTT.

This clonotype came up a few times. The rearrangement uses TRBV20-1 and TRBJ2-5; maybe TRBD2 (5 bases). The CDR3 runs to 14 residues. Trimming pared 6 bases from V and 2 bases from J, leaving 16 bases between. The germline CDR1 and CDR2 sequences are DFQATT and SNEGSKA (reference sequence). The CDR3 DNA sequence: TGCAGTGCCGCCCGACCGACTAAGCAAGAGACCCAGTACTTC. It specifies CSAARPTKQETQYF.

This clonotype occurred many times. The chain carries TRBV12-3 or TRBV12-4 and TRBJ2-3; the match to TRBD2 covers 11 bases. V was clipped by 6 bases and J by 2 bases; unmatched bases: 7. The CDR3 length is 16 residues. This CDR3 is CASRARLAGITDTQYF. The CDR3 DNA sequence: TGTGCCAGCAGAGCGCGACTAGCGGGGATCACAGATACGCAGTATTTT.

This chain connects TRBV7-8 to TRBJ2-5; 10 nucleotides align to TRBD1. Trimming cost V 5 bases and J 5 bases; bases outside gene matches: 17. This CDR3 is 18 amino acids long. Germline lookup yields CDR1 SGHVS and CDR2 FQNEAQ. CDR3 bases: TGTGCCAGCAGCCACTCCGTCCGGGACAGGGGTCCTATTGAGACCCAGTACTTC. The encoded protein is CASSHSVRDRGPIETQYF.

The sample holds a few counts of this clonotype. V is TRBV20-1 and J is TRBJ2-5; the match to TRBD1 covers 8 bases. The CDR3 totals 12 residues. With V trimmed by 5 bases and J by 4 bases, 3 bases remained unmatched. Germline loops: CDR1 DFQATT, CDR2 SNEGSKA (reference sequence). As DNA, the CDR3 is TGCAGTGCTCCGACAGGGGTAGAGACCCAGTACTTC. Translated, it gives CSAPTGVETQYF.

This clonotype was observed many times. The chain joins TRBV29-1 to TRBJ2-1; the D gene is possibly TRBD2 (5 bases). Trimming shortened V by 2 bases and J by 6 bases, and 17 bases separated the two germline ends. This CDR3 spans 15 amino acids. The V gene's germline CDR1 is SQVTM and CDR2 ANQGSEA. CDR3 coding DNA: TGCAGCGTTGAACGGACCGACCCCGGGGTCAATGAGCAGTTCTTC. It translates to CSVERTDPGVNEQFF.

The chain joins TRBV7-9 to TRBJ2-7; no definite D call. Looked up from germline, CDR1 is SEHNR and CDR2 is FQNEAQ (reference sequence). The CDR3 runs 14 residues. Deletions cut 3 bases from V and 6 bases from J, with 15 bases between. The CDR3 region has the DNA TGTGCCAGCAGCTTGGGCGATATCCGGACCGAGCAGTACTTC. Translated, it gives CASSLGDIRTEQYF. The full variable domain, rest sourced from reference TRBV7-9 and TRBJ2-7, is DTGVSQNPRHKITKRGQNVTFRCDPISEHNRLYWYRQTLGQGPEFLTYFQNEAQLEKSRLLSDRFSAERPKGSFSTLEIQRTEQGDSAMYLCASSLGDIRTEQYFGPGTRLTVT.

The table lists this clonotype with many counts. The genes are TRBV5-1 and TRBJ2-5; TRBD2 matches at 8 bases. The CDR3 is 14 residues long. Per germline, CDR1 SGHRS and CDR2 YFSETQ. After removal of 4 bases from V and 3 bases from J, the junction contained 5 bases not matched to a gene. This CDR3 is CASSESGGKETQYF. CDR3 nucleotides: TGCGCCAGCAGCGAGAGCGGGGGAAAAGAGACCCAGTACTTC.

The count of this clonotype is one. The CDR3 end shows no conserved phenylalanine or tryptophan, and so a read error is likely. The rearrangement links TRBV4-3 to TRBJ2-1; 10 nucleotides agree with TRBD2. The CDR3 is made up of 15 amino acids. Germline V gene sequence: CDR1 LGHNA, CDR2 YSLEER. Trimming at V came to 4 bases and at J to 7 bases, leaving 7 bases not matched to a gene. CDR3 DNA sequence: TGCGCCAGCAGCCTCAGAGCGGGAGGGAGGAATGAGCAGTTCCTC. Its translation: CASSLRAGGRNEQFL.

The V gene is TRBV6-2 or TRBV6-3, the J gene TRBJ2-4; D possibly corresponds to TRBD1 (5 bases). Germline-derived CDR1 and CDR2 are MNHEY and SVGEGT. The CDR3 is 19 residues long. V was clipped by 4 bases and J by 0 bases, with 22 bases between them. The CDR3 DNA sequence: TGTGCCAGCAGTTCACCTAGGGGCGGTTCCCGACTAGCCAAAAACATTCAGTACTTC. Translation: CASSSPRGGSRLAKNIQYF.

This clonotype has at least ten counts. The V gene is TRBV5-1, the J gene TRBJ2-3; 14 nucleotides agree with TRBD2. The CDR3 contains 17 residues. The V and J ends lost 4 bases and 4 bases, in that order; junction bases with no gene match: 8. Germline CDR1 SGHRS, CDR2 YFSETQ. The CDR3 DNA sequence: TGCGCCAGCAGCCCGGGGGGACTAGCGGGGGCACCAGATACGCAGTATTTT. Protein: CASSPGGLAGAPDTQYF. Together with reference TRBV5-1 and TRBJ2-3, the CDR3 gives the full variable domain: KAGVTQTPRYLIKTRGQQVTLSCSPISGHRSVSWYQQTPGQGLQFLFEYFSETQRNKGNFPGRFSGRQFSNSRSEMNVSTLELGDSALYLCASSPGGLAGAPDTQYFGPGTRLTVL.

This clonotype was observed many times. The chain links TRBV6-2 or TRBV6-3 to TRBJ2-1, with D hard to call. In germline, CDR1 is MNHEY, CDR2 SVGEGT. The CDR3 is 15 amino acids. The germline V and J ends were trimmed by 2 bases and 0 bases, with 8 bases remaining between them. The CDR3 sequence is CASSYGQSSYNEQFF. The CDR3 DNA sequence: TGTGCCAGCAGTTACGGTCAGAGCTCCTACAATGAGCAGTTCTTC.

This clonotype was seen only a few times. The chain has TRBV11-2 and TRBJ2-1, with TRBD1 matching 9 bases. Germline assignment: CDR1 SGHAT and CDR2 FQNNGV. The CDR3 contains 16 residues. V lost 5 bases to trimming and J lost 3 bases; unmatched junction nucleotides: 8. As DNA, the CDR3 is TGTGCCAGCAGCAGCCGGGGACAGGGCGTCTACAATGAGCAGTTCTTC. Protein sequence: CASSSRGQGVYNEQFF.

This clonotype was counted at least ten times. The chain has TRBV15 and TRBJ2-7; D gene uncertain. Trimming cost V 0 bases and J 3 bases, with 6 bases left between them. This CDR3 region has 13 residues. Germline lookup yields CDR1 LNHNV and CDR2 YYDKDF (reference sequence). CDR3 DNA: TGTGCCACCAGCAGAGACGGTAGCTACGAGCAGTACTTC. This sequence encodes CATSRDGSYEQYF.

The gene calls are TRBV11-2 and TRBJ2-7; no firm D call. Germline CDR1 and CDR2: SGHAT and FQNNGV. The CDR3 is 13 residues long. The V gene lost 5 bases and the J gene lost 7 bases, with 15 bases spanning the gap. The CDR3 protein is CASSEEAHLEQYF. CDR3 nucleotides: TGTGCCAGCAGCGAAGAAGCTCACCTGGAGCAGTACTTC.

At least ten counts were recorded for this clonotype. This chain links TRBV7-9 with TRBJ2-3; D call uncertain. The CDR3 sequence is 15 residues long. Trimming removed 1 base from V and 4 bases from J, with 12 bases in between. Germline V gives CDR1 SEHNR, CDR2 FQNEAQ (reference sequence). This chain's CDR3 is CASSLGFQVADTQYF. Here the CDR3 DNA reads TGTGCCAGCAGCTTAGGGTTCCAGGTGGCAGATACGCAGTATTTT.

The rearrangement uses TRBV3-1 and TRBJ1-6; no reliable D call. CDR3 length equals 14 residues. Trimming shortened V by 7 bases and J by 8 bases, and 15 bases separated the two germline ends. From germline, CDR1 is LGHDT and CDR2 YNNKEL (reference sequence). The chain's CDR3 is CASTPWSSDSPLHF. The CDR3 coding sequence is TGTGCCAGCACACCTTGGTCCAGTGATTCACCCCTCCACTTT.

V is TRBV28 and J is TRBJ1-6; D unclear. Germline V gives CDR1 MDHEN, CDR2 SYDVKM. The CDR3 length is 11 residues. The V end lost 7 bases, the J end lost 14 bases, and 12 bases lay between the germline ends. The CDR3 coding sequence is TGTGCCAGCACGCGGGCGTCAACCCTCCACTTT. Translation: CASTRASTLHF.

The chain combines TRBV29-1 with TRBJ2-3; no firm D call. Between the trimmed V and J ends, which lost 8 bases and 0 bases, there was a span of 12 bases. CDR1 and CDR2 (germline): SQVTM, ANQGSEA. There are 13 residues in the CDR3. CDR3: CSLRHPSTDTQYF. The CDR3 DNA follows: TGCAGCCTCAGACACCCTAGCACAGATACGCAGTATTTT.

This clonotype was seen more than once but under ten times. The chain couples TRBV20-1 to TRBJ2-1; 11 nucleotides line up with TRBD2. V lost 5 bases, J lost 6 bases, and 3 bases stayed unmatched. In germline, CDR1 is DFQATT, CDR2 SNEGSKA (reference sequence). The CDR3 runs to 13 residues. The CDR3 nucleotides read TGCAGTGCTCCTAGCGGGAGGTCCAATGAGCAGTTCTTC. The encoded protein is CSAPSGRSNEQFF.

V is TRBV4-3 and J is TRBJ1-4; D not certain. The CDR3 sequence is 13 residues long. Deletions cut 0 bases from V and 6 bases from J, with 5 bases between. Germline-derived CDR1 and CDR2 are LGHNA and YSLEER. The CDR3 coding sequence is TGCGCCAGCAGCCAAGATGCGCATGAAAAACTGTTTTTT. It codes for CASSQDAHEKLFF.

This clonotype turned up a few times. The CDR3 nucleotides read TGCAGTGTTACGGGACAGGGTCTAGCCAAAAACATTCAGTACTTC. Protein sequence: CSVTGQGLAKNIQYF. The V and J genes are TRBV20-1 and TRBJ2-4; TRBD1 agrees at 9 bases. The CDR3 has 15 amino acids. Germline V CDR1 and CDR2: DFQATT, SNEGSKA (reference sequence). V gave up 7 bases and J gave up 0 bases; unmatched junction bases: 7.

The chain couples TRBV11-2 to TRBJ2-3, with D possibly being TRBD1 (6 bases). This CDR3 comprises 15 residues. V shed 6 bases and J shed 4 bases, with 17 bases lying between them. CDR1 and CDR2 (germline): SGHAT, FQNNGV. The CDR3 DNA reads TGTGCCAGCAGTCAGGGCCCCACAGGGCCAGATACGCAGTATTTT. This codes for CASSQGPTGPDTQYF.

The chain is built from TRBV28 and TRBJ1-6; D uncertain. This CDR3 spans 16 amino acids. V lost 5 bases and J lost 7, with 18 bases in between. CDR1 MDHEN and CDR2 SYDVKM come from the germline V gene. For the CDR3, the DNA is TGTGCCAGCAGTCCTCCGTCAGTGGGTAGGAATTCACCCCTCCACTTT. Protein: CASSPPSVGRNSPLHF.

The CDR3, as DNA: TGCAGCGTTGGCGAGGACAGGGTCCGATCCTACGAGCAGTACTTC. It translates to CSVGEDRVRSYEQYF. The chain is built from TRBV29-1 and TRBJ2-7, with 8 bases identical to TRBD1. The ends lost 4 bases at V and 1 base at J; junction bases unmatched: 9. CDR1 SQVTM and CDR2 ANQGSEA come from the germline V gene. The CDR3 has 15 residues.

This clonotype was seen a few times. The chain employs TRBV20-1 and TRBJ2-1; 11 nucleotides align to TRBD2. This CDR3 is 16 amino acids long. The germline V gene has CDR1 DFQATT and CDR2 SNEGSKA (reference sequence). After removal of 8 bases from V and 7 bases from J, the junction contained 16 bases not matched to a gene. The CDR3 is CSKKLGVAGGQNEQFF. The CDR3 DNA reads TGCAGTAAAAAGCTAGGGGTAGCGGGAGGGCAGAATGAGCAGTTCTTC.

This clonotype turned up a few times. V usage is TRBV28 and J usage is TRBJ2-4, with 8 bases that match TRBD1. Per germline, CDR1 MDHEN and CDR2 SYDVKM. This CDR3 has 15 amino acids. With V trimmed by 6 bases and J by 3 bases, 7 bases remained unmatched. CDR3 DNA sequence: TGTGCCAGCAGATATACCGGGACAGGCAAAAACATTCAGTACTTC. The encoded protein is CASRYTGTGKNIQYF.

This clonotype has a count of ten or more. The CDR3 DNA follows: TGTGCCAGCAGCGTAGACGGTTTTTACGAGCAGTACTTC. This encodes CASSVDGFYEQYF. This chain uses TRBV9 with TRBJ2-7; D is undetermined. Trimming pared 0 bases from V and 4 bases from J, leaving 8 bases between. This CDR3 is 13 amino acids long. Germline CDR1 reads SGDLS; CDR2 reads YYNGEE.

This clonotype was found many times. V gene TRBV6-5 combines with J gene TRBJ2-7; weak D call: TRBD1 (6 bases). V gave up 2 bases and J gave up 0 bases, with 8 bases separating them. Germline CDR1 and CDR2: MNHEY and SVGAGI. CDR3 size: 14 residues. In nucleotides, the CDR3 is TGTGCCAGCAGTTACCGGGACACCTCCTACGAGCAGTACTTC. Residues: CASSYRDTSYEQYF.

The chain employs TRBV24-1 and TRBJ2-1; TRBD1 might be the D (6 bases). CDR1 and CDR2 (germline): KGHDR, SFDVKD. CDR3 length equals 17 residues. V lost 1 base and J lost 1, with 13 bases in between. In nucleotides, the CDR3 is TGTGCCACCAGTGATTTTCAGGGGAAGGGGTCCTACAATGAGCAGTTCTTC. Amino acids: CATSDFQGKGSYNEQFF.

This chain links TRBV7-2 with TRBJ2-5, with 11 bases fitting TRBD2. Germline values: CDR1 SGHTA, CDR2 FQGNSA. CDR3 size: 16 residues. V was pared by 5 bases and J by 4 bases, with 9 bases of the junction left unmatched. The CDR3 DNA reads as TGTGCCAGCAGCCCAGGGGGACTAGCGGTTCGAGAGACCCAGTACTTC. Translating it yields CASSPGGLAVRETQYF.